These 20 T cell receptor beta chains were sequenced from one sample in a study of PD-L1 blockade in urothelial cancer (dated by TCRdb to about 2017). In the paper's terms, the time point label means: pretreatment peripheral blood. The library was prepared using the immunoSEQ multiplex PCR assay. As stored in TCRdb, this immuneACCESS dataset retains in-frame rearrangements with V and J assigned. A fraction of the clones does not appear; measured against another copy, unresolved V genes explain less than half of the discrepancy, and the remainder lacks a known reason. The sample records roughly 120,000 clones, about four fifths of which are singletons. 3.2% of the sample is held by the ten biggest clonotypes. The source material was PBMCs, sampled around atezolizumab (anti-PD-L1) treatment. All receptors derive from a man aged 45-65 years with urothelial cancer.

The CDR3 is CASSQDNSGSSYNEQFF. DNA for the CDR3: TGTGCCAGCAGCCAAGACAATAGCGGGAGCTCCTACAATGAGCAGTTCTTC. V is TRBV9 and J is TRBJ2-1; the match to TRBD2 covers 9 bases. From germline, CDR1 is SGDLS and CDR2 YYNGEE. Unmatched junction bases numbered 8, after V lost 4 bases and J lost 0 bases. This CDR3 is built from 17 residues.

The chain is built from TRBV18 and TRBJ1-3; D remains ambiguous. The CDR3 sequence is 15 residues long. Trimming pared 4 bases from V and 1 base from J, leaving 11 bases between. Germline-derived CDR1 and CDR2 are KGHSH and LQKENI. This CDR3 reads CASSLQAGSGNTIYF. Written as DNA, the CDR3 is TGTGCCAGCTCACTCCAAGCGGGGTCTGGAAACACCATATATTTT.

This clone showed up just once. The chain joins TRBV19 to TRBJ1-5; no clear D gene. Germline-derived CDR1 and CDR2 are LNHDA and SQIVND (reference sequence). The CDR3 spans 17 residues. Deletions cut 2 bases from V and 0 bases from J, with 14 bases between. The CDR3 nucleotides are TGTGCCAGTAGTATAATTTTTAGAGAATATAGCAATCAGCCCCAGCATTTT. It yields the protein CASSIIFREYSNQPQHF.

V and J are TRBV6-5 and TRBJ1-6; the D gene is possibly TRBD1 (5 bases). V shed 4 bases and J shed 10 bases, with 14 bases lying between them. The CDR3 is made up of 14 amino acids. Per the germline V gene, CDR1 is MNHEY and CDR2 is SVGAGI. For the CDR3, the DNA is TGTGCCAGCAGTTCCGGGGGACCGGCCTCACCCCTCCACTTT. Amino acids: CASSSGGPASPLHF.

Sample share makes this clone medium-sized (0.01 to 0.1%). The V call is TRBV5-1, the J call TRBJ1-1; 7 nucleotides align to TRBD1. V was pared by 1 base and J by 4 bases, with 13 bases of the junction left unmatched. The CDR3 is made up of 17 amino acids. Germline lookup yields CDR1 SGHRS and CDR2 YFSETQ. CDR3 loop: CASSLFSLGTEPTEAFF. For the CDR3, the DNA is TGCGCCAGCAGCTTGTTTAGCCTCGGGACAGAACCCACTGAAGCTTTCTTT. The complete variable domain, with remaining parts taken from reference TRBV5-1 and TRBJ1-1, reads KAGVTQTPRYLIKTRGQQVTLSCSPISGHRSVSWYQQTPGQGLQFLFEYFSETQRNKGNFPGRFSGRQFSNSRSEMNVSTLELGDSALYLCASSLFSLGTEPTEAFFGQGTRLTVV.

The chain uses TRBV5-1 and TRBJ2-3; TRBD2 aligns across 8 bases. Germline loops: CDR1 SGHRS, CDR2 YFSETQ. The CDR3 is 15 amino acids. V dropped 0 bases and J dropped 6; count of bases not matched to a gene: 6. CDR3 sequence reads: CASSLAAGGSDTQYF. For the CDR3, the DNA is TGCGCCAGCAGCTTGGCGGCGGGAGGATCTGATACGCAGTATTTT.

CDR3 sequence: CASSLSGTVKTYEQYF. The CDR3 coding sequence is TGTGCCAGCAGTTTATCTGGCACAGTGAAAACCTACGAGCAGTACTTC. V is TRBV27 and J is TRBJ2-7; no reliable D call. CDR3 length: 16 amino acids. CDR1 and CDR2 (germline): MNHEY, SMNVEV (reference sequence). Trimming shortened V by 0 bases and J by 2 bases, and 14 bases separated the two germline ends.

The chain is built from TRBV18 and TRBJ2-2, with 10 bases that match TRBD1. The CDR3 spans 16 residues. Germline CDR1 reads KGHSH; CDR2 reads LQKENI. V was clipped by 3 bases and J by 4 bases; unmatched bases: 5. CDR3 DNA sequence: TGTGCCAGCTCACCCCAGGGACAGGGGACCACCGGGGAGCTGTTTTTT. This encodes CASSPQGQGTTGELFF.

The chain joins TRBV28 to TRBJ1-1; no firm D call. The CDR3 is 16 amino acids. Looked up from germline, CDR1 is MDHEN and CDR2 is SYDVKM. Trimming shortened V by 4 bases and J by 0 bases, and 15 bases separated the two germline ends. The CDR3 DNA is TGTGCCAGCAGTTCCTCGCCTTCCCCTATGAACACTGAAGCTTTCTTT. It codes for CASSSSPSPMNTEAFF.

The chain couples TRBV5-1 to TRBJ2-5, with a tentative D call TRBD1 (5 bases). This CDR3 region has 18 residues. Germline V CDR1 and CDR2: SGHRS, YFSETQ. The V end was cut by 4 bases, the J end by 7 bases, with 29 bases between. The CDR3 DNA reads TGCGCCAGCAGCCCGGGCGGTTGGGGCGGCTCGGTTAAGGTGACCCAGTACTTC. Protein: CASSPGGWGGSVKVTQYF.

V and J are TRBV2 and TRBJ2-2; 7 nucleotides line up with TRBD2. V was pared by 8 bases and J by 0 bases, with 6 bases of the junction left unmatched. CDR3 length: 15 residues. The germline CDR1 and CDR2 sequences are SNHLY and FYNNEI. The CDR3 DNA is TGTGCCAGCCGGGGCGGGAGTACGAACACCGGGGAGCTGTTTTTT. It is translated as CASRGGSTNTGELFF.

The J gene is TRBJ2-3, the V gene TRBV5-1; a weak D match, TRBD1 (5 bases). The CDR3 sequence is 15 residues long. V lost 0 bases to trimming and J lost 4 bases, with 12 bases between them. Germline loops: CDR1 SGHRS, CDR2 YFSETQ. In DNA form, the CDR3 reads TGCGCCAGCAGCTTGGAAGGAGTGGGGCCAGATACGCAGTATTTT. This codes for CASSLEGVGPDTQYF.

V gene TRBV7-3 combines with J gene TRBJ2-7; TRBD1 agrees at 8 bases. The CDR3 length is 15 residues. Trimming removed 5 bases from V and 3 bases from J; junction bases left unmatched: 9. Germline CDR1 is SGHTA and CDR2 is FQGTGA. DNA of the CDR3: TGTGCCAGCAGCGCGGGTCCAGGACAGGGCTACGAGCAGTACTTC. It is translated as CASSAGPGQGYEQYF. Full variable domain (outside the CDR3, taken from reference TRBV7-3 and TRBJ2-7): GAGVSQTPSNKVTEKGKYVELRCDPISGHTALYWYRQSLGQGPEFLIYFQGTGAADDSGLPNDRFFAVRPEGSVSTLKIQRTERGDSAVYLCASSAGPGQGYEQYFGPGTRLTVT.

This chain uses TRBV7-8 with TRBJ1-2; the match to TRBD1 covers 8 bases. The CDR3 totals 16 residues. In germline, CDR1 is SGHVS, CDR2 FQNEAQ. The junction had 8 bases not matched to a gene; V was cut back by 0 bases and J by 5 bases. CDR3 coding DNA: TGTGCCAGCAGCTTAGCTCGGACAGGGTATGGATATGGCTACACCTTC. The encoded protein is CASSLARTGYGYGYTF.

The CDR3 DNA is TGTGCCAGCAGTGGAGGAGCATTGAGGACAGATACGCAGTATTTT. It yields the protein CASSGGALRTDTQYF. The V gene is TRBV6-1, the J gene TRBJ2-3; D call uncertain. Per the germline V gene, CDR1 is MNHNS and CDR2 is SASEGT. V was cut by 4 bases and J by 3 bases, with 14 bases left in between. The CDR3 extends over 15 amino acids.

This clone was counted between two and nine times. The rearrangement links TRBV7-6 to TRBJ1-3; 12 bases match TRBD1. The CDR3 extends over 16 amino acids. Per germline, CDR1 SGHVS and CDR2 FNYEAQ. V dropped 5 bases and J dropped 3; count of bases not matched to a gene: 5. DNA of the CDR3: TGTGCCAGCAGCCAGGGACAGGGGGCGCTTGGAAACACCATATATTTT. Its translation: CASSQGQGALGNTIYF.

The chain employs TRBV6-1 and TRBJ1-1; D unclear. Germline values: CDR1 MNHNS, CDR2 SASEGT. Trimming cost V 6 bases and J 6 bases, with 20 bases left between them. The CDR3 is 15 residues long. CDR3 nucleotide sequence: TGTGCCAGCAGCGAGGAGTGGTCGGGAGTTCCTGAAGCTTTCTTT. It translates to CASSEEWSGVPEAFF.

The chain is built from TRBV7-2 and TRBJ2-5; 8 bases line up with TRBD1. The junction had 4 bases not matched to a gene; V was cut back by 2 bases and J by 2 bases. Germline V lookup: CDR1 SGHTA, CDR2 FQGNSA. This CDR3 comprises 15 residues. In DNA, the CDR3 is TGTGCCAGCAGCTTATTCAGGGGGCCTCAAGAGACCCAGTACTTC. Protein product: CASSLFRGPQETQYF.

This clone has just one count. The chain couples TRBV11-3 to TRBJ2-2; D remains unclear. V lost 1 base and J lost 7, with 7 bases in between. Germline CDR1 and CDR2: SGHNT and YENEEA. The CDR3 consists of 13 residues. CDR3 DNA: TGTGCCAGCAGCTTAGGAGGTGTCGGGGAGCTGTTTTTT. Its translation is CASSLGGVGELFF.

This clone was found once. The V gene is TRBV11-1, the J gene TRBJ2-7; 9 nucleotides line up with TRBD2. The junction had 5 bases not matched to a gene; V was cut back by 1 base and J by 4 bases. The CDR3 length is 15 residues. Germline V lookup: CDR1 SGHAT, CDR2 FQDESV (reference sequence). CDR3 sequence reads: CASSLESGRLYEQYF. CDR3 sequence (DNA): TGTGCCAGCAGCTTAGAGAGCGGGAGGCTATACGAGCAGTACTTC.